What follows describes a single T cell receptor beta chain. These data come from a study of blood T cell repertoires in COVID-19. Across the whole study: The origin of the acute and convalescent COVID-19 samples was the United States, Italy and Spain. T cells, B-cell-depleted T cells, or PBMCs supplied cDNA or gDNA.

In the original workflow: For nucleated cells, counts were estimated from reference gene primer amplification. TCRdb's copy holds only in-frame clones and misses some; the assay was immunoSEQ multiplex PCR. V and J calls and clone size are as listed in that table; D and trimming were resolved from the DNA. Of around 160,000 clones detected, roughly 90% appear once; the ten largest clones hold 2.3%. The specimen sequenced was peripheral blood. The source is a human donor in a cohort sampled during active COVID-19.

The CDR3 region is CASSSRRRDYNNEQFF. CDR3 nucleotide sequence: TGTGCCAGCAGCTCCAGACGGCGGGACTATAACAATGAGCAGTTCTTC. V is TRBV7-2 and J is TRBJ2-1; 7 bases align to TRBD2. CDR1 is SGHTA, CDR2 FQGNSA, per germline. Losses at the gene ends were 4 bases for V and 5 bases for J; bases not matched to a gene: 11. The CDR3 is 16 residues long.